This TCR beta chain was identified during a study of somatic mutations in cytotoxic T cells in rheumatoid arthritis (dated by TCRdb to 2016 to 2017). Some background on the complete study: Peripheral blood (just under 31 ml EDTA) was collected from patients immediately after diagnosis and before any treatment began. TCRB deep sequencing covered some 65 patients with rheumatoid arthritis along with about 20 healthy controls. The study asked whether expanded CD8+ T-cell clones in newly diagnosed, untreated rheumatoid arthritis carry somatic mutations, and used TCRB deep sequencing to characterize clonality. The median ages of the patient and control groups were essentially identical. Sorted V beta1+ cells also underwent TCRB sequencing, and some V beta antibody-stained T-cell populations were flow-sorted at nearly 100% purity on a FACSAria II or Sony SH800. Summary of the overall study and its limitations: The antigen targets of the expanded CD8+ clones were unknown, and absence from virus-specific databases did not rule out viral specificity. In patients, CD8+ clonality rose with age (Spearman r ~ 0.47), which was not the case in healthy controls. Rheumatoid arthritis patients and age-matched healthy controls did not significantly differ in CD8+ T-cell clonality. The largest CD8+ clone made up more than 20% of CD8+ cells in about an eighth of the 65 patients, and blood and synovial fluid shared several identical CD8+ TCRB sequences. The finding that TRBV07 was slightly underrepresented in patients was left unadjusted for multiple comparisons.

Positive magnetic bead selection on an AutoMACS was used to isolate CD4+ and CD8+ cells, with flow cytometry used to check purity. Clonal expansions were first screened by flow cytometry with a TCR V beta antibody panel, then characterized by TCRB deep sequencing of sorted CD8+ fractions. Isolation of peripheral blood mononuclear cells was done through Ficoll-Paque PLUS density gradient separation. DNA was extracted from CD4-enriched, CD8-enriched or PBMC samples with Nucleospin Tissue or Tissue XS kits and quantified with a Qubit 2.0 fluorometer. About this clone: The antigen it recognizes is unknown. The sample holds no much larger clone one base away, and base qualities are not on file.

There are 16 amino acids in the CDR3, from cysteine to phenylalanine inclusive. Only the CDR3 DNA stays, 48 bases, in frame from base 1. The germline V gene supplies CDR1 MDHEN and CDR2 SYDVKM. V was cut back by 4 bases and J by 2 bases, leaving a gap of 14 bases between them. Genomic DNA underwent TCRB CDR3 sequencing using the immunoSEQ assay. The paper's processing steps were these. Patient CD8+ clones larger than 1% were compared against published virus-specific TCRB sequences, and only a few matched. Nothing other than productive TCRB rearrangements was included in the analyses. Defining a clone by its unique TCRB CDR3 sequence, the study calculated clonality as a productive clonality index derived from Shannon entropy. Repertoire overlap for a pair of samples was computed from each clone's template counts relative to total templates per sample. V-gene usage from TCRB sequencing and V-gene usage measured by flow cytometry were correlated (Spearman r of around 0.6). TCRdb stores this immuneACCESS table with in-frame sequences only. Part of the clones is absent; in the studies checked, under half of the shortfall reflects unresolved V genes, and no reason is known for the rest. The V and J calls and the clone size are those of that table, but D and trimming were determined from the DNA. The sample data list 15,000 to 20,000 clones, and around 80% of these were observed just once. 8.9% of the sample goes to the ten largest clones.

This chain joins TRBV28 to TRBJ2-2; the best D guess is TRBD1, with 6 bases matching. The sample taken for sequencing was CD8+ T cells sorted from blood. This clonotype was obtained from an adult with rheumatoid arthritis. CDR3 protein: CASSSTRDINTGELFF. At the DNA level, the sequence is TGTGCCAGCAGTTCAACCCGGGACATAAACACCGGGGAGCTGTTTTTT.